This T cell receptor beta chain was recorded in a study of blood T cells in healthy people across ages. Across the whole study: Template switching retrieved approximately one barcoded beta molecule for each two T cells.

Together with a sample-barcoded 5' primer, a J-beta primer mix was included in a second PCR lasting roughly 6 to 12 cycles. TCRdb fed the 5' RACE reads into MiXCR, producing one record per CDR3 protein. The sample holds roughly 700,000 distinct CDR3 sequences, approximately 25% seen once. The CDR3 covers 14 residues. After removal of 7 bases from V and 6 bases from J, the junction contained 6 bases not matched to a gene. These same data were also listed under a study on T cells of mothers and their children. That report adds: Mothers and children who were related shared slightly more overlap than unrelated pairs, but not significantly more.

The J gene is TRBJ1-4, the V gene TRBV12-3 or TRBV12-4; TRBD1 aligns across 9 bases. Sequencing was carried out using blood. The sequence was obtained from a boy aged 5-17 years in good health. The CDR3 coding sequence is TGTGCCAGCACCCTGGGACAGGGAGATGAAAAACTGTTTTTT. It translates to CASTLGQGDEKLFF.